Below, 14 T cell receptor beta chains from the same sample are listed, as sequenced in a study of T-cell memory formation after mild COVID-19. One entry per CDR3 protein, called by TCRdb with MiXCR from the 5' RACE reads. The sample has more than 300,000 distinct CDR3 sequences, 20% to 25% seen once. The material sequenced was PBMCs or a T cell subset sorted from them (not recorded which). All receptors come from a man between 18 and 35 years old who had mild COVID-19 (a few samples of this study predate the infection). Cell type and time point are not known.

This clonotype has a handful of counts. V usage is TRBV20-1 and J usage is TRBJ1-1; 10 bases match TRBD1. The CDR3 is 15 amino acids. Germline CDR1 and CDR2: DFQATT and SNEGSKA (reference sequence). V dropped 2 bases and J dropped 1; count of bases not matched to a gene: 4. The chain's CDR3 is CSARPDRGPNTEAFF. The CDR3 region has the DNA TGCAGTGCTAGACCAGACAGGGGGCCGAACACTGAAGCTTTCTTT.

The chain carries TRBV6-5 and TRBJ1-1; D uncertain. The germline V gene has CDR1 MNHEY and CDR2 SVGAGI. V gave up 7 bases and J gave up 11 bases, with 14 bases separating them. There are 11 residues in the CDR3. The CDR3 here is CASISSRRAFF. The CDR3 DNA sequence: TGTGCCAGCATCTCCTCCCGACGGGCTTTCTTT.

This clonotype was picked up a small number of times. The CDR3 is CASRATGLAFF. The CDR3 nucleotides are TGTGCCAGCAGAGCGACAGGGCTCGCTTTCTTT. The J gene is TRBJ1-1, the V gene TRBV12-3 or TRBV12-4; TRBD1 aligns across 7 bases. The junction had 6 bases not matched to a gene; V was cut back by 6 bases and J by 11 bases. This CDR3 region has 11 residues.

This chain joins TRBV5-1 and TRBJ2-3, with D maybe TRBD1 (6 bases). The germline V gene has CDR1 SGHRS and CDR2 YFSETQ. This CDR3 comprises 15 residues. V was cut by 4 bases and J by 4 bases, with 16 bases left in between. CDR3 in DNA: TGCGCCAGCAGCCCCCCGAATCGACAGGCAGATACGCAGTATTTT. Its translation: CASSPPNRQADTQYF.

V and J are TRBV20-1 and TRBJ2-3; 9 nucleotides agree with TRBD2. The germline gives CDR1 DFQATT, CDR2 SNEGSKA (reference sequence). The V gene end was trimmed by 7 bases and the J gene end by 4 bases; junction bases not matched to a gene: 9. The CDR3 loop spans 14 amino acids. Written as DNA, the CDR3 is TGCAGTGTCGAGGGCGGGGGGGCGGCAGATACGCAGTATTTT. This translates into CSVEGGGAADTQYF.

This clonotype was counted only a few times. The chain carries TRBV7-3 and TRBJ2-2; D might be TRBD1 or TRBD2, each matching 7 bases. This CDR3 is 14 amino acids long. Trimming left V 5 bases short and J 6 bases short, with 13 bases between. Looked up from germline, CDR1 is SGHTA and CDR2 is FQGTGA. CDR3: CASSPPGGAGELFF. CDR3 in DNA: TGTGCCAGCAGCCCTCCAGGGGGGGCCGGGGAGCTGTTTTTT.

The chain carries TRBV9 and TRBJ1-1; possibly TRBD1 for D (6 bases). Trimming cost V 2 bases and J 4 bases, with 15 bases left between them. The CDR3 runs to 15 residues. The germline V gene encodes CDR1 SGDLS and CDR2 YYNGEE. The CDR3 protein is CASSVATTGSTEAFF. The CDR3 nucleotides are TGTGCCAGCAGCGTCGCCACAACAGGGAGCACTGAAGCTTTCTTT.

In this sample, this clonotype turned up a few times. V is TRBV5-1 and J is TRBJ2-3, with 8 bases that match TRBD1. V trimming: 1 base; J trimming: 3 bases; junction bases outside the gene matches: 4. The length of the CDR3 is 15 residues. The germline CDR1 and CDR2 sequences are SGHRS and YFSETQ. Written as DNA, the CDR3 is TGCGCCAGCAGCTTGATGGGACAGGTAACAGATACGCAGTATTTT. It encodes CASSLMGQVTDTQYF.

The rearrangement joins TRBV7-6 to TRBJ1-6; no clear D. Per the germline V gene, CDR1 is SGHVS and CDR2 is FNYEAQ. V lost 6 bases, J lost 0 bases, and 12 bases lay in between. The CDR3 contains 16 residues. The CDR3 loop is CASSPVLSSYNSPLHF. The CDR3 DNA reads as TGTGCCAGCAGTCCGGTCTTGAGCTCCTATAATTCACCCCTCCACTTT.

The chain recombines TRBV20-1 with TRBJ2-1; D is perhaps TRBD2 (6 bases). This CDR3 has 14 residues. V dropped 1 base and J dropped 5 bases, with 12 bases sitting between them. Germline assignment: CDR1 DFQATT and CDR2 SNEGSKA (reference sequence). The CDR3 here is CSARAVAVNNEQFF. DNA for the CDR3: TGCAGTGCTAGAGCCGTAGCGGTGAACAATGAGCAGTTCTTC.

The chain combines TRBV7-9 with TRBJ2-3, with 12 bases fitting TRBD2. Germline CDR1 SEHNR, CDR2 FQNEAQ (reference sequence). Unmatched junction bases numbered 9, after V lost 6 bases and J lost 5 bases. The CDR3 runs to 16 residues. The DNA for the CDR3 is TGTGCCAGCAGGGCGGACCTGGGACTAGCGGGAGATACGCAGTATTTT. It yields the protein CASRADLGLAGDTQYF.

The sample holds a few counts of this clonotype. The chain couples TRBV7-3 to TRBJ1-2; 9 bases are shared with TRBD1. Germline lookup yields CDR1 SGHTA and CDR2 FQGTGA. The V gene end was trimmed by 5 bases and the J gene end by 13 bases; junction bases not matched to a gene: 11. The CDR3 spans 13 residues. This CDR3 reads CASSTRTGEDGTF. DNA of the CDR3: TGTGCCAGCAGCACCCGGACAGGGGAAGATGGCACCTTC.

This clonotype was picked up a small number of times. V and J are TRBV19 and TRBJ1-5; the D is unclear. Germline V gene data show CDR1 as LNHDA and CDR2 as SQIVND (reference sequence). With 2 bases removed from V and 2 bases from J, the gap between germline ends came to 10 bases. CDR3 size: 15 residues. CDR3 sequence reads: CASSISGLGNQPQHF. CDR3 sequence (DNA): TGTGCCAGTAGTATATCCGGTCTTGGCAATCAGCCCCAGCATTTT.

The rearrangement joins TRBV6-5 to TRBJ2-5, with 13 nucleotides matching TRBD2. The CDR3 sequence is 16 residues long. Germline V gene sequence: CDR1 MNHEY, CDR2 SVGAGI. Germline trimming cut 2 bases from V and 6 bases from J; bases unmatched to any gene: 6. The CDR3 nucleotides read TGTGCCAGCAGTTACACGGGACTAGCGGGACCACAGACCCAGTACTTC. Translating gives CASSYTGLAGPQTQYF.